The 4 T cell receptor beta chains presented below share a single source sample, sequenced in a study of cytomegalovirus exposure and HLA in healthy donors. Primers included in the PCR were 60 Vbeta and 13 Jbeta primers. The method was immunoSEQ multiplex PCR; TCRdb's version includes in-frame clones alone and lacks a portion of them. The sample records roughly 100,000 clones, about 67% being singletons. Specimen: PBMCs. The receptors stem from a woman between 18 and 30 years old in good health and CMV-seropositive.

V usage is TRBV27 and J usage is TRBJ2-4; 12 nucleotides align to TRBD2. The CDR3 extends over 16 amino acids. The junction had 9 bases not matched to a gene; V was cut back by 3 bases and J by 9 bases. Germline V gene data show CDR1 as MNHEY and CDR2 as SMNVEV (reference sequence). The CDR3 region is CASSFTSSGRAVIQYF. The CDR3 DNA sequence: TGTGCCAGCAGTTTCACTTCTAGCGGGAGGGCGGTCATTCAGTACTTC.

The J gene is TRBJ2-7, the V gene TRBV7-2; 12 nucleotides line up with TRBD2. Per the germline V gene, CDR1 is SGHTA and CDR2 is FQGNSA. This CDR3 has 14 residues. Trimming cost V 8 bases and J 3 bases; bases outside gene matches: 5. CDR3 nucleotides: TGTGCCAGCGCGACTAGCGGGAGTGACTACGAGCAGTACTTC. Its translation: CASATSGSDYEQYF.

The rearrangement joins TRBV11-1 to TRBJ1-3; D may be TRBD1 (5 bases). CDR3 size: 15 residues. Germline-derived CDR1 and CDR2 are SGHAT and FQDESV (reference sequence). With 5 bases removed from V and 7 bases from J, the gap between germline ends came to 18 bases. This CDR3 is CASSLDIHAVNTIYF. For the CDR3, the DNA is TGTGCCAGCAGCCTGGACATCCACGCCGTCAACACCATATATTTT.

CDR3 residues: CAISGRPGLDTEAFF. The CDR3 DNA sequence: TGTGCCATCAGTGGCAGACCGGGGTTGGACACTGAAGCTTTCTTT. The chain couples TRBV10-3 to TRBJ1-1; D gene ambiguous. Trimming stripped 4 bases from V and 3 bases from J, with 15 bases between. From germline, CDR1 is ENHRY and CDR2 SYGVKD. The CDR3 has 15 amino acids.